A selection of T cell receptor beta chains follows, all from one sample in a study of blood T cells in healthy people across ages. TCRdb redid the calling of the 5' RACE reads with MiXCR, one entry per CDR3 protein. The repertoire holds some 930,000 distinct CDR3 sequences, with 25% to 30% as singletons. The same specimen was also included in a second study, on T cells of mothers and their children.

Input material: blood. These receptors were collected from a woman in her forties in good health. Both conserved end residues are part of each CDR3. D genes are given only for firm matches. Size is stated for part of the rows, as once, few or many counts, or as a class when the clone is expanded.

D gene	V gene	J gene	clone size	CDR3 protein	CDR3 DNA
-	TRBV6-5	TRBJ1-2	few	CASSYTLDSFNYGYTF	TGTGCCAGCAGTTACACATTAGACAGTTTTAACTATGGCTACACCTTC
TRBD1	TRBV7-9	TRBJ1-1	-	CACSLVEGAATEAFF	TGTGCCTGCAGCTTAGTCGAGGGGGCGGCCACTGAAGCTTTCTTT
-	TRBV30	TRBJ2-7	-	CAWKAPGLETYEQYF	TGTGCCTGGAAAGCACCGGGACTGGAGACCTACGAGCAGTACTTC
TRBD1	TRBV10-3	TRBJ1-5	few	CAISEPPTGPEGSNQPQHF	TGTGCCATCAGTGAGCCACCGACAGGGCCCGAAGGGAGCAATCAGCCCCAGCATTTT
TRBD2	TRBV7-2	TRBJ2-1	-	CASSPKALAGANEQFF	TGTGCCAGCAGCCCAAAGGCCCTAGCGGGGGCCAATGAGCAGTTCTTC
-	TRBV27	TRBJ2-7	few	CASRPLGALYEQYF	TGTGCCAGCAGACCCCTTGGGGCCCTCTACGAGCAGTACTTC
-	TRBV20-1	TRBJ1-1	-	CSASKGSTEAFF	TGCAGTGCTAGTAAAGGGAGCACTGAAGCTTTCTTT
-	TRBV20-1	TRBJ2-3	many	CSARDNYRDTQYF	TGCAGTGCTAGAGATAACTATAGGGATACGCAGTATTTT
-	TRBV27	TRBJ1-2	-	CASSSHIQGYGYTF	TGTGCCAGCAGTTCACACATCCAGGGGTATGGCTACACCTTC
-	TRBV20-1	TRBJ1-2	-	CSAVPNSGESYGYTF	TGCAGTGCTGTACCTAACTCGGGGGAGTCCTATGGCTACACCTTC
-	TRBV20-1	TRBJ2-7	-	CSARSSEYEQYF	TGCAGTGCTAGATCTAGCGAATACGAGCAGTACTTC
-	TRBV7-2	TRBJ1-6	few	CASSWQVDLNSPLHF	TGTGCCAGCAGCTGGCAGGTAGACCTTAATTCACCCCTCCACTTT
-	TRBV11-1	TRBJ1-1	-	CATQTEMNTEAFF	TGTGCCACGCAGACAGAAATGAACACTGAAGCTTTCTTT
-	TRBV7-3	TRBJ2-3	many	CASSLSGTITDTQYF	TGTGCCAGCAGCTTGTCCGGGACAATCACAGATACGCAGTATTTT
-	TRBV10-3	TRBJ1-1	-	CAISDSGGEAFF	TGTGCCATCAGCGATTCAGGAGGGGAAGCTTTCTTT
TRBD2	TRBV12-3/TRBV12-4	TRBJ2-3	-	CASRTTSGGLSDTQYF	TGTGCCAGCAGGACGACTAGCGGGGGGTTATCAGATACGCAATATTTT
-	TRBV20-1	TRBJ2-4	many	CSAPLKGGATKNIQYF	TGCAGTGCCCCTCTTAAAGGGGGGGCAACCAAAAACATTCAGTACTTC
TRBD1	TRBV9	TRBJ2-5	-	CASSVDWTGEETQYF	TGTGCCAGCAGCGTTGATTGGACAGGGGAAGAGACCCAGTACTTC
TRBD2	TRBV7-3	TRBJ2-3	-	CASSLESGGTTDTQYF	TGTGCCAGCAGCTTAGAGAGCGGGGGGACCACAGATACGCAGTATTTT
-	TRBV20-1	TRBJ2-7	few	CSARDPRQHSYEQYF	TGCAGTGCTAGAGACCCTCGACAGCACTCCTACGAGCAGTACTTC
TRBD1	TRBV3-1	TRBJ2-7	-	CAGSHGQGDYEQYF	TGTGCCGGCAGCCATGGACAGGGCGATTACGAGCAGTACTTC
-	TRBV9	TRBJ2-1	few	CASSARGSSYNEQFF	TGTGCCAGCAGCGCCCGGGGTAGCTCCTACAATGAGCAGTTCTTC